The clone carrying this TCR beta chain was seen a single time. Produced via immunoSEQ multiplex PCR; TCRdb's table is partial and in-frame only. Of roughly 10,000 clones listed, around 85% are singletons. Regarding treatment: preoperative locoregional IRX-2 cytokine immunotherapy. This phase Ib study tested locoregional IRX-2 cytokine immunotherapy given before surgery. The data stem from a study of preoperative IRX-2 immunotherapy in early breast cancer. The CDR3 spans 12 residues. The V end lost 3 bases, the J end lost 12 bases, and 12 bases lay between the germline ends. Germline values: CDR1 MRHNA, CDR2 SNTAGT.

Sample: lymph node tissue, taken before IRX-2 immunotherapy. The chain uses TRBV6-4 and TRBJ2-4; maybe TRBD2 (6 bases). This TCR was sampled from a human donor with breast cancer. The CDR3 DNA reads TGTGCCAGCAGTGAGGGGAGGAGGGGTCAGTACTTC. It encodes CASSEGRRGQYF.